The 7 T cell receptor beta chains below come from one sample, sequenced in a study of blood T cell repertoires in COVID-19. Sequenced by immunoSEQ multiplex PCR; TCRdb stores in-frame clones only, minus some. The sample contains roughly 310,000 clones, about 88% of which appear only once. Sequencing was done on a sample of PBMCs or T cells enriched from blood (not recorded which). These TCRs come from a woman in her forties who had recovered from COVID-19.

The chain carries TRBV10-3 and TRBJ2-1, with TRBD1 matching 7 bases. There are 14 residues in the CDR3. The V gene end was trimmed by 5 bases and the J gene end by 5 bases; junction bases not matched to a gene: 6. The V gene's germline CDR1 is ENHRY and CDR2 SYGVKD. CDR3 in DNA: TGTGCCATCAGTACCGGGACAGTCAACAATGAGCAGTTCTTC. This sequence encodes CAISTGTVNNEQFF.

Here the CDR3 reads CASSPEVVDIQYF. As DNA, the CDR3 is TGTGCCAGCTCACCAGAGGTGGTAGACATTCAGTACTTC. The chain carries TRBV18 and TRBJ2-4; no definite D call. The CDR3 is made up of 13 amino acids. Germline CDR1 reads KGHSH; CDR2 reads LQKENI. The V and J ends lost 2 bases and 8 bases respectively, with 10 bases between them.

This chain joins TRBV5-4 and TRBJ2-7; tentatively, D is TRBD2 (6 bases). CDR1 is SGHNT and CDR2 is YYREEE in the germline V gene (reference sequence). The CDR3 spans 14 residues. The germline V and J ends were trimmed by 4 bases and 7 bases, with 18 bases remaining between them. The CDR3 sequence: CASSDGSGGREQYF. Written as DNA, the CDR3 is TGTGCCAGCAGCGACGGGAGTGGGGGGAGGGAGCAGTACTTC. The complete variable domain, with remaining parts taken from reference TRBV5-4 and TRBJ2-7, reads ETGVTQSPTHLIKTRGQQVTLRCSSQSGHNTVSWYQQALGQGPQFIFQYYREEENGRGNFPPRFSGLQFPNYSSELNVNALELDDSALYLCASSDGSGGREQYFGPGTRLTVT.

The rearrangement links TRBV7-2 to TRBJ2-7, with D maybe TRBD2 (5 bases). The germline V gene has CDR1 SGHTA and CDR2 FQGNSA. With 5 bases removed from V and 7 bases from J, the gap between germline ends came to 12 bases. This CDR3 is 12 amino acids long. CDR3: CASSQRAREQYF. For the CDR3, the DNA is TGTGCCAGCAGCCAGAGGGCACGAGAGCAGTACTTC.

This clone was found a few times. The V gene is TRBV12-5, the J gene TRBJ1-6; 11 bases agree with TRBD1. CDR1 LGHNT and CDR2 FRNRAP come from the germline V gene. The CDR3 runs 14 residues. After removal of 6 bases from V and 9 bases from J, the junction contained 4 bases not matched to a gene. CDR3 region: CASGLGTGGSPLHF. CDR3 in DNA: TGTGCTAGTGGGCTGGGGACAGGGGGTTCACCCCTCCACTTT.

The chain combines TRBV29-1 with TRBJ2-2; TRBD2 is a possible D gene (5 bases). Trimming pared 7 bases from V and 7 bases from J, leaving 10 bases between. CDR3 length equals 11 residues. CDR1 is SQVTM and CDR2 is ANQGSEA in the germline V gene. CDR3 DNA: TGCAGCGCCTACGAGGGCGGGGAGCTGTTTTTT. This gives the protein CSAYEGGELFF.

The chain uses TRBV5-4 and TRBJ1-2; 8 positions match TRBD1. J gave up 0 bases and V 5 bases, and 6 bases lay outside the gene matches. CDR3 length: 15 residues. The germline V gene encodes CDR1 SGHNT and CDR2 YYREEE (reference sequence). CDR3 sequence: CASRPDRGPNYGYTF. In nucleotides, the CDR3 is TGTGCCAGCAGACCCGACAGGGGTCCTAACTATGGCTACACCTTC.